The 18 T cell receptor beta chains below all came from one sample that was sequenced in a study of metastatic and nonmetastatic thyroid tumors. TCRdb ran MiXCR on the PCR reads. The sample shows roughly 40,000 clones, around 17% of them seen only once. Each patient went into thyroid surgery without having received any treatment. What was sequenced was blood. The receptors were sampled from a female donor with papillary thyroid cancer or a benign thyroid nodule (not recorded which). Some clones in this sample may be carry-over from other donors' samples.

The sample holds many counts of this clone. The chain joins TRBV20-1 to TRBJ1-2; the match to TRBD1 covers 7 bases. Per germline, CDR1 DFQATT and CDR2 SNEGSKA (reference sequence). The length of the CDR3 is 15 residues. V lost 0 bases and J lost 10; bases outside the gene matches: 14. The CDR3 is CSARDPKGGQAAYTF. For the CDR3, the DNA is TGCAGTGCTAGAGACCCAAAGGGAGGACAGGCAGCCTACACCTTC.

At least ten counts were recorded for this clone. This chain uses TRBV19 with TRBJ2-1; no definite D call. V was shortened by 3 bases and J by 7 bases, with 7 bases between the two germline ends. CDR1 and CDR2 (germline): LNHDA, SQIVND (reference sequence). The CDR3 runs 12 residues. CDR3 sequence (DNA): TGTGCCAGTAGTATGTGGGCGAATGAGCAGTTCTTC. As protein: CASSMWANEQFF.

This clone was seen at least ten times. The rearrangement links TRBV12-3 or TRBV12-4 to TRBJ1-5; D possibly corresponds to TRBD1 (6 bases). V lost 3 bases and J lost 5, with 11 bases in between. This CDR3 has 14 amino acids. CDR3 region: CASSLGQGYQPQHF. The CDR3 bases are TGTGCCAGCAGTTTGGGGCAGGGGTATCAGCCCCAGCATTTT.

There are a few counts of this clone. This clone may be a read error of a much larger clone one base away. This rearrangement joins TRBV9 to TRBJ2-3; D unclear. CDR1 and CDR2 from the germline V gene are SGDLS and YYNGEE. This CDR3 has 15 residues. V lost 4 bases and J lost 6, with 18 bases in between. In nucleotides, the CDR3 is TGTGCCAGCAGCACCGCACCGTGCTCATGGGATACGCAGTATTTT. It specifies CASSTAPCSWDTQYF.

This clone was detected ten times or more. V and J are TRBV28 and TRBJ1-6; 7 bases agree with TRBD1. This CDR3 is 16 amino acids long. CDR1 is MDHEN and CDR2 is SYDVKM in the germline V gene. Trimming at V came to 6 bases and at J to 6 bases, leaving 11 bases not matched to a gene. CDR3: CASRGETGSVNSPLHF. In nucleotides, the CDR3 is TGTGCCAGCAGGGGAGAGACAGGGAGTGTTAATTCACCCCTCCACTTT. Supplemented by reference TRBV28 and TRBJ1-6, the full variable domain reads DVKVTQSSRYLVKRTGEKVFLECVQDMDHENMFWYRQDPGLGLRLIYFSYDVKMKEKGDIPEGYSVSREKKERFSLILESASTNQTSMYLCASRGETGSVNSPLHFGNGTRLTVT.

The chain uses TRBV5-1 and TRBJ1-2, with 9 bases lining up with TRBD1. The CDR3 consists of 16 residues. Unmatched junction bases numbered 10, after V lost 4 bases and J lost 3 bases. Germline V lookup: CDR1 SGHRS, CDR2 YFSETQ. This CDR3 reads CASSLGQGWDHYGYTF. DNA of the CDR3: TGCGCCAGCAGCCTAGGACAGGGGTGGGACCACTATGGCTACACCTTC.

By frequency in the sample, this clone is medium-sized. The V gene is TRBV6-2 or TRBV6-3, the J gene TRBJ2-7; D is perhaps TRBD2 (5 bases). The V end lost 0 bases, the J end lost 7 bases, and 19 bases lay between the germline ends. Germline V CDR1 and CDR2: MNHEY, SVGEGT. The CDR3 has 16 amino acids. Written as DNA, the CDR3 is TGTGCCAGCAGTTACTCGTTGGACTTAGGCATGAAAGAGCAGTACTTC. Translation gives CASSYSLDLGMKEQYF.

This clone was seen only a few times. CDR3 amino acids: CASSIGNSPLHF. The CDR3 region has the DNA TGTGCCAGTAGTATTGGGAATTCACCCCTCCACTTT. The rearrangement links TRBV19 to TRBJ1-6; no definite D call. The germline CDR1 and CDR2 sequences are LNHDA and SQIVND (reference sequence). This CDR3 is 12 amino acids long. V was cut by 3 bases and J by 7 bases, with 4 bases left in between.

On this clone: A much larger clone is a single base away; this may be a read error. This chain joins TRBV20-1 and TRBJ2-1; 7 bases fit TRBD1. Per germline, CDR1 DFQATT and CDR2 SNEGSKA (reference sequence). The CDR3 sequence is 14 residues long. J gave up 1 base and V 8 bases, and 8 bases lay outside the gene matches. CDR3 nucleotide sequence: TGCAGTTCCACAGGGGTCGCGTCCTACAATGAGCAGTTCTTC. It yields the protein CSSTGVASYNEQFF.

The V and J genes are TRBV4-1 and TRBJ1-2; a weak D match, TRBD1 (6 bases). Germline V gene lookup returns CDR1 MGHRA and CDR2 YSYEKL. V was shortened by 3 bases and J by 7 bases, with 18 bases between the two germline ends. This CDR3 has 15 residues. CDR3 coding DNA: TGCGCCAGCAGCCACCTTACCGGTACAGGGCGTGGCTACACCTTC. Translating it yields CASSHLTGTGRGYTF.

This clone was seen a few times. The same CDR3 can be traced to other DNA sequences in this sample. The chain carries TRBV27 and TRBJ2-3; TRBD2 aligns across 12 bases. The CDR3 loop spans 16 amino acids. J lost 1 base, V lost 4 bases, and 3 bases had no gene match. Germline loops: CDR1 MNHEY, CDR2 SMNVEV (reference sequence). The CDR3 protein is CASSSRLAGGTDTQYF. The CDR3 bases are TGTGCCAGCAGTTCCCGACTAGCGGGGGGCACAGATACGCAGTATTTT.

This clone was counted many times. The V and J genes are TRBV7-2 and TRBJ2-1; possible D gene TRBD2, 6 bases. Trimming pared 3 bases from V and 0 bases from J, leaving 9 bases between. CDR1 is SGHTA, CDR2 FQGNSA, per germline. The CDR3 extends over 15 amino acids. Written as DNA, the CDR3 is TGTGCCAGCAGCTTGGGCGGGGTCTCCTACAATGAGCAGTTCTTC. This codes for CASSLGGVSYNEQFF.

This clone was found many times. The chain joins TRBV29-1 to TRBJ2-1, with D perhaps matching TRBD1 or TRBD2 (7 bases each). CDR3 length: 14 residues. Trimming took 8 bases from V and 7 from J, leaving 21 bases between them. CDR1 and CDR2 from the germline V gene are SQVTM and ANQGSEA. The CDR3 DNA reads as TGCAGCCCCAGGGGGGGCCTCGAACGAAATGAGCAGTTCTTC. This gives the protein CSPRGGLERNEQFF.

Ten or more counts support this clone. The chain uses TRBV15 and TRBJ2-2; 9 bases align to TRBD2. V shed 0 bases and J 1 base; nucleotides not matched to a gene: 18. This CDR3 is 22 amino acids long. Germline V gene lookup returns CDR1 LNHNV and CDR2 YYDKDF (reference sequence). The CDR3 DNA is TGTGCCACCAGCAGAGAGCGGGCCTCGGCAGGAGCGGGGGGCTTGAACACCGGGGAGCTGTTTTTT. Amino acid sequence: CATSRERASAGAGGLNTGELFF.

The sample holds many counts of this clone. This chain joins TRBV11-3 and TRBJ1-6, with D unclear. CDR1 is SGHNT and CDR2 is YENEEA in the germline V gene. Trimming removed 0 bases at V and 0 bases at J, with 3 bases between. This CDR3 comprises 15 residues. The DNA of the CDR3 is TGTGCCAGCAGCTTAGATAGCTCCTATAATTCACCCCTCCACTTT. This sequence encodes CASSLDSSYNSPLHF.

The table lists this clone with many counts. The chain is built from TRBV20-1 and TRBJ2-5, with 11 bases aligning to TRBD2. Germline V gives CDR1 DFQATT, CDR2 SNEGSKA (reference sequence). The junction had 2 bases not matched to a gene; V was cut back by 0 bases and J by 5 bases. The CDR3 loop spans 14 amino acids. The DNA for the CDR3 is TGCAGTGCTAGAGAACTAGCGGGAGTTGAGACCCAGTACTTC. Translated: CSARELAGVETQYF.

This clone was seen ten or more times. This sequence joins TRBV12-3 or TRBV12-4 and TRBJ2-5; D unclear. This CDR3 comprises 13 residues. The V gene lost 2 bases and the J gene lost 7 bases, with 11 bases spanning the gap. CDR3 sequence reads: CASSLKGWGTQYF. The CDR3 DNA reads TGTGCCAGCAGTTTAAAGGGATGGGGGACCCAGTACTTC.

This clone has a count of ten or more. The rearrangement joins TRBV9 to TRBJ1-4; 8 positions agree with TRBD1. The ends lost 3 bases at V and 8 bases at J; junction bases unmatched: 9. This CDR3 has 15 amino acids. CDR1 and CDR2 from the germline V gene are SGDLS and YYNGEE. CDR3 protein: CASSARDRMNEKLFF. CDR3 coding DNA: TGTGCCAGCAGCGCCCGGGACAGGATGAACGAAAAACTGTTTTTT.